This T cell receptor (beta chain) was found in a study of control samples from healthy donors and cancer patients. TCRdb keeps only in-frame clones here, not all; method: immunoSEQ multiplex PCR. The sample includes more than 75,000 clones, around 90% seen only once; the top ten take under 2.5%. V lost 4 bases and J lost 3; bases outside the gene matches: 6. The CDR3 has 15 amino acids. In germline, CDR1 is SGHRS, CDR2 YFSETQ. This clonotype was obtained from a woman in her fifties or sixties with head and neck cancer. V is TRBV5-1 and J is TRBJ1-3, with 8 bases fitting TRBD1. Sequenced material: PBMCs. CDR3 in amino acids: CASSPPTGDGNTIYF. DNA of the CDR3: TGCGCCAGCAGCCCCCCGACAGGGGATGGAAACACCATATATTTT. Full variable domain (missing parts from reference TRBV5-1 and TRBJ1-3): KAGVTQTPRYLIKTRGQQVTLSCSPISGHRSVSWYQQTPGQGLQFLFEYFSETQRNKGNFPGRFSGRQFSNSRSEMNVSTLELGDSALYLCASSPPTGDGNTIYFGEGSWLTVV.